This TCR beta chain came from a study of cytomegalovirus exposure and HLA in healthy donors. About the study: A subsequent analysis stated that the 95 to 150 validation repertoires were run on the same platform as the approximately 660 first-cohort repertoires.

Study findings and constraints: The tendency of first-cohort TCR clusters to co-occur in the roughly 120 validation repertoires was the finding of a later analysis. In vitro data verified a few CMV-associated chains as specific for CMV antigens.

Sequencing used immunoSEQ multiplex PCR; TCRdb keeps in-frame clones, though not all of them. The table shows 220,000 or so clones, with 87% occurring only once. The donors were members of the roughly 120-subject validation cohort (separate from the roughly 700-subject first cohort). The germline V gene encodes CDR1 MGHRA and CDR2 YSYEKL. This CDR3 region has 15 residues. Trimming removed 1 base from V and 7 bases from J; junction bases left unmatched: 0. As for this clone: No antigen is known for it.

Input material: PBMCs. This chain links TRBV4-1 with TRBJ2-1; 14 bases are shared with TRBD2. This TCR was recovered from a young woman in good health and CMV-seropositive. The CDR3 sequence: CASSQGTSGRNEQFF. As DNA, the CDR3 is TGCGCCAGCAGCCAAGGGACTAGCGGGAGGAATGAGCAGTTCTTC.